This T cell receptor beta chain emerged from a study of OX40 agonist ivuxolimab in advanced cancers. Study-wide context: Ivuxolimab was an agonistic, fully human IgG2 monoclonal antibody directed against OX40 (CD134), a costimulatory receptor. Patients were allowed to have had prior anti-PD-1, anti-PD-L1 or anti-CTLA-4 therapy, and approximately 40% of the dose-escalation patients had previously received checkpoint inhibitors. Intravenous ivuxolimab was administered to patients every 2 weeks at six dose levels: 0.01, 0.1, 0.3, 1.5, 3 and 10 mg/kg. Peripheral TCRbeta sequencing was intended to test whether TCR sequence diversity was altered and clonal T-cell expansion was caused by ivuxolimab. The paper reports the monotherapy dose-escalation portion (N ≈ 52 patients) of the phase I ivuxolimab trial. In the dose-escalation cohort, 82.7% of patients were male, and the mean age was approximately 60 years, with a range of 23 to 79. Among the roughly 52 dose-escalation patients, approximately 20 had hepatocellular carcinoma, roughly 15 melanoma, 9 renal cell carcinoma and 9 head and neck cancer. Partial responses occurred in three dose-escalation patients: two with cutaneous melanoma and one with hepatocellular carcinoma.

Study-wide findings and limitations: Clonal expansion of both CD4+ and CD8+ blood T cells was observed from baseline to week 6 at doses 0.1 to 3.0 mg/kg. On average, CD8+ T cells showed more expanded clones than CD4+ T cells after ivuxolimab. The antigen specificity of the clonally expanded peripheral T cells was not determined. Low levels of normalized T-cell clonal expansion were also shown by some nonresponding patients. In the 0.1-3.0 mg/kg groups, partial responders were among the patients with the lowest normalized peripheral clonal expansion, particularly in CD8+ T cells.

Comment on this clone: This receptor's antigen is unknown. Qualities for individual bases were not recorded, and no much larger clone is one base off.

For sequencing of the TCRbeta CDR3 region, genomic DNA was extracted from the sorted cells. The immunoSEQ Assay was used to sequence the TCRbeta CDR3 regions. TCRdb re-hosts the immuneACCESS table, in-frame sequences only. Its copies lack some clones; in the studies checked, an unresolved V gene accounts for under half of them, and the cause for the rest is not known. The sample table shows tens of thousands of clones, and more than 85% are seen once. More than 8.5% of the sample goes to the ten largest clones. The trial excluded patients who had a history of autoimmune disease or were on systemic immunosuppression. Peripheral blood for TCR sequencing was collected from all dose cohorts at baseline, on cycle 4 day 1, and on cycle 7 day 1. The samples were taken from a phase I, first-in-human, multicenter, open-label dose-escalation trial of ivuxolimab. Adults with locally advanced or metastatic melanoma, renal cell, hepatocellular, or head and neck squamous cell carcinoma were enrolled in the trial. CD4+ and CD8+ T cells were sorted separately from peripheral blood before TCR sequencing.

Reading from cysteine to phenylalanine, the CDR3 counts 16 amino acids. Of the read, only the CDR3 DNA is kept; its 48 bases are in frame from base 1. Per the germline V gene, LGHNA is the CDR1 and YNFKEQ is the CDR2. Germline trimming: 8 bases from V, 6 bases from J; junction bases outside gene matches: 13. This sequence originates from an adult with an advanced solid tumor such as melanoma, head and neck, liver or kidney cancer. In this chain, TRBV4-2 is recombined with TRBJ2-1, with 10 middle bases fitting TRBD1. This specimen consisted of CD4+ or CD8+ T cells sorted from blood, obtained in a trial of the OX40 agonist ivuxolimab. The DNA sequence is as follows: TGTGCCAGCTTAGGGATCGGGACAGGGGTCCCCAATGAGCAGTTCTTC. This is translated as CASLGIGTGVPNEQFF.